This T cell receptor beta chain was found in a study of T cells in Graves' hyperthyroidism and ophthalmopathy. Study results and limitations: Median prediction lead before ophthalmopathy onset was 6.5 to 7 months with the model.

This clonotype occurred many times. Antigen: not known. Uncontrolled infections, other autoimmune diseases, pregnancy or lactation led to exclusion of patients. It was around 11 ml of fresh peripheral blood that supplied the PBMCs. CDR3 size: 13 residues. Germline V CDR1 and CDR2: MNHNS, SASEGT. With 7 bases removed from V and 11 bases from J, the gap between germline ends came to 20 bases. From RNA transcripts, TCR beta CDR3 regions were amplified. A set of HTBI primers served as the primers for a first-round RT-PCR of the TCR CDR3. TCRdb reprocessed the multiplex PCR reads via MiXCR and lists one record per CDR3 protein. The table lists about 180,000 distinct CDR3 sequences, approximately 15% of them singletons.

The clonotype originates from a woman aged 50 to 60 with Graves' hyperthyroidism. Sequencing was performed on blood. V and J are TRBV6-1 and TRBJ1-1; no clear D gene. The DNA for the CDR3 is TGTGCCAGCACCGTGAAAAGTGGGGTGATCGCTTTCTTT. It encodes CASTVKSGVIAFF.